These 30 T cell receptor beta chains originate from one sample sequenced in a study of shared clonotypes between healthy human individuals (dated by TCRdb to about 2020). Libraries were made using the immunoSEQ multiplex PCR assay. TCRdb took over this immuneACCESS table, retaining in-frame rearrangements with V and J assigned. Such tables are incomplete; in checked studies, under half of the missing clones stem from an unresolved V gene, and the remainder is unexplained. For this sample the table gives some 900,000 clones, of which 70% to 85% were detected only once. In total, the top ten clones hold about 1.5% of the sample. Sequencing was done on a sample of memory CD4+ T cells sorted from blood. The intended sense of this specimen's cell subset or site label: CD45RA-negative fraction. The source of these receptors is a man younger than 35 in good health.

This clone has just a few counts. Additional DNA sequences in this sample encode the identical CDR3. The rearrangement uses TRBV2 and TRBJ2-3; perhaps TRBD2 as D (5 bases). Trimming removed 1 base at V and 0 bases at J, with 5 bases between. Germline V gene data show CDR1 as SNHLY and CDR2 as FYNNEI. The CDR3 loop spans 14 amino acids. CDR3 in amino acids: CASSEGLSTDTQYF. The CDR3 coding sequence is TGTGCCAGCAGTGAAGGACTAAGCACAGATACGCAGTATTTT.

The rearrangement uses TRBV18 and TRBJ1-5; D is uncertain. This CDR3 has 12 residues. V lost 3 bases, J lost 6 bases, and 6 bases lay in between. Germline values: CDR1 KGHSH, CDR2 LQKENI. CDR3 in amino acids: CASSPAGQPQHF. For the CDR3, the DNA is TGTGCCAGCTCACCGGCCGGTCAGCCCCAGCATTTT.

The chain is built from TRBV29-1 and TRBJ1-2; D gene ambiguous. The CDR3 has 12 amino acids. Between the trimmed V and J ends, which lost 6 bases and 4 bases, there was a span of 12 bases. Germline V gene sequence: CDR1 SQVTM, CDR2 ANQGSEA. The CDR3 reads CSVDPGPYGYTF. DNA for the CDR3: TGCAGCGTAGACCCAGGACCCTATGGCTACACCTTC.

This clone showed up just a few times. This chain links TRBV9 with TRBJ2-1; 9 bases map to TRBD2. The CDR3 runs 19 residues. CDR1 and CDR2 (germline): SGDLS, YYNGEE. V was pared by 0 bases and J by 8 bases, with 18 bases of the junction left unmatched. DNA for the CDR3: TGTGCCAGCAGCGTAGGAGAGGGACGAGCGGGGGGCCAGCGGGATGAGCAGTTCTTC. Residues: CASSVGEGRAGGQRDEQFF. The complete variable domain, with remaining parts taken from reference TRBV9 and TRBJ2-1, reads DSGVTQTPKHLITATGQRVTLRCSPRSGDLSVYWYQQSLDQGLQFLIQYYNGEERAKGNILERFSAQQFPDLHSELNLSSLELGDSALYFCASSVGEGRAGGQRDEQFFGPGTRLTVL.

The rearrangement joins TRBV6-5 to TRBJ1-1; D remains ambiguous. The CDR3 has 13 amino acids. The germline V gene encodes CDR1 MNHEY and CDR2 SVGAGI. Trimming took off 7 bases at V and 2 bases at J, with 11 bases between the two ends. The CDR3 reads CASTAGPNTEAFF. The CDR3 nucleotides are TGTGCCAGCACGGCAGGTCCTAACACTGAAGCTTTCTTT.

Comments on this clone: Other DNA sequences of this sample code for an identical CDR3. The chain links TRBV5-1 to TRBJ2-3, with 12 nucleotides matching TRBD2. V trimming: 1 base; J trimming: 4 bases; junction bases outside the gene matches: 1. This CDR3 spans 15 amino acids. Germline-derived CDR1 and CDR2 are SGHRS and YFSETQ. The CDR3 is CASSLSSGGADTQYF. The CDR3 DNA sequence: TGCGCCAGCAGCTTGTCTAGCGGGGGGGCAGATACGCAGTATTTT.

Note on this clone: Other DNA sequences in this sample translate to the same CDR3. The chain combines TRBV5-4 with TRBJ2-3; D not certain. The germline CDR1 and CDR2 sequences are SGHNT and YYREEE (reference sequence). The V and J ends lost 2 bases and 0 bases respectively, with 10 bases between them. The CDR3 has 15 residues. Here the CDR3 reads CASSLGLESTDTQYF. CDR3 coding DNA: TGTGCCAGCAGCTTAGGGCTAGAAAGCACAGATACGCAGTATTTT.

This clone was detected once. At one boundary the junction diverges from the germline segment, which might be a read error. The genes are TRBV10-3 and TRBJ2-1, with 9 bases fitting TRBD1. There are 12 residues in the CDR3. Germline V gene lookup returns CDR1 ENHRY and CDR2 SYGVKD. The CDR3 sequence is CAMRDRERTLIF. CDR3 DNA: TGTGCCATGAGGGACAGGGAACGGACTTTGATCTTC.

The J gene is TRBJ2-7, the V gene TRBV5-6, with 9 bases aligning to TRBD2. V was pared by 4 bases and J by 6 bases, with 11 bases of the junction left unmatched. CDR1 is SGHDT and CDR2 is YYEEEE in the germline V gene. This CDR3 contains 15 residues. The CDR3: CASSRFGTSKGEQYF. In nucleotides, the CDR3 is TGTGCCAGCAGCAGATTCGGGACTAGCAAAGGCGAGCAGTACTTC.

The chain links TRBV5-1 to TRBJ1-1; no clear D gene. There are 14 residues in the CDR3. The germline V and J ends were trimmed by 3 bases and 4 bases, with 13 bases remaining between them. The germline CDR1 and CDR2 sequences are SGHRS and YFSETQ. The DNA of the CDR3 is TGCGCCAGCAGCTGGGGAAAATCGGGCACTGAAGCTTTCTTT. Its translation: CASSWGKSGTEAFF.

The genes are TRBV10-1 and TRBJ2-2; weak D call: TRBD2 (6 bases). CDR3 length equals 15 residues. Between the trimmed V and J ends, which lost 4 bases and 1 base, there was a span of 10 bases. Germline V gene sequence: CDR1 WNHNN, CDR2 SYGVQD (reference sequence). This CDR3 reads CASSAYSGNTGELFF. The CDR3 DNA reads TGCGCCAGCAGTGCCTATAGCGGGAACACCGGGGAGCTGTTTTTT.

The V and J genes are TRBV9 and TRBJ2-3, with D perhaps TRBD2 (6 bases). Trimming removed 7 bases from V and 3 bases from J, with 12 bases in between. The CDR3 covers 13 residues. Germline CDR1 reads SGDLS; CDR2 reads YYNGEE. The CDR3: CASGGGMTDTQYF. DNA for the CDR3: TGTGCCAGCGGTGGCGGGATGACAGATACGCAGTATTTT.

The rearrangement links TRBV30 to TRBJ2-5, with 12 positions matching TRBD2. The germline V gene has CDR1 GTSNPN and CDR2 SVGIG (reference sequence). The trim removed 2 bases at V and 4 bases at J, leaving 5 bases unmatched. The CDR3 runs 15 residues. Here the CDR3 reads CAWSSSGLAGETQYF. CDR3 coding DNA: TGTGCCTGGAGTTCCTCGGGACTAGCGGGAGAGACCCAGTACTTC.

This chain uses TRBV5-1 with TRBJ2-7; no definite D call. The CDR3 sequence is 13 residues long. CDR1 SGHRS and CDR2 YFSETQ come from the germline V gene. V lost 1 base and J 4 bases, leaving 9 bases between the germline ends. CDR3 amino acids: CASSLRLGYEQYF. The CDR3 bases are TGCGCCAGCAGCTTGAGGTTAGGTTACGAGCAGTACTTC.

On this clone: A much larger clone is a single base away; this may be a read error. The gene calls are TRBV5-4 and TRBJ1-1; D may be TRBD1 (5 bases). Germline assignment: CDR1 SGHNT and CDR2 YYREEE (reference sequence). The CDR3 is 14 amino acids. V lost 4 bases and J 1 base, leaving 11 bases between the germline ends. The CDR3 nucleotides are TGTGCCAGCAGCCTCGGGACGGCGAACACTGAAGCTTTCTTT. Amino acids: CASSLGTANTEAFF.

J is TRBJ2-7 and V is TRBV5-4; 16 bases map to TRBD2. The CDR3 is 16 amino acids. Per germline, CDR1 SGHNT and CDR2 YYREEE (reference sequence). V was clipped by 4 bases and J by 4 bases; unmatched bases: 5. This CDR3 is CASSQPGLAGGYEQYF. CDR3 DNA: TGTGCCAGCAGCCAACCGGGACTAGCGGGAGGGTACGAGCAGTACTTC.

The J gene is TRBJ1-3, the V gene TRBV18, with D perhaps TRBD1 (5 bases). CDR3 length: 16 residues. The germline V gene encodes CDR1 KGHSH and CDR2 LQKENI. Deletions cut 6 bases from V and 1 base from J, with 16 bases between. The CDR3 spells CASSPPRQISGNTIYF. The CDR3 DNA is TGTGCCAGCTCTCCGCCCCGACAGATTTCTGGAAACACCATATATTTT.

This clone was seen many times. The chain employs TRBV27 and TRBJ1-2; TRBD1 matches at 7 bases. The ends lost 5 bases at V and 1 base at J; junction bases unmatched: 7. CDR3 length: 15 residues. In germline, CDR1 is MNHEY, CDR2 SMNVEV (reference sequence). CDR3 DNA sequence: TGTGCCAGCAGTGGGGCAGGGGGGAATAACTATGGCTACACCTTC. This translates into CASSGAGGNNYGYTF.

The gene calls are TRBV19 and TRBJ2-7, with 10 positions matching TRBD2. The CDR3 has 14 residues. V lost 5 bases and J lost 2; bases outside the gene matches: 3. Germline lookup yields CDR1 LNHDA and CDR2 SQIVND (reference sequence). Here the CDR3 reads CASSRTSGAYEQYF. In nucleotides, the CDR3 is TGTGCCAGTAGTCGGACTAGCGGAGCCTACGAGCAGTACTTC.

The chain carries TRBV7-9 and TRBJ1-1; no firm D call. This CDR3 is built from 12 residues. Germline CDR1 SEHNR, CDR2 FQNEAQ (reference sequence). Trimming took 1 base from V and 8 from J, leaving 8 bases between them. The CDR3 DNA is TGTGCCAGCAGCTTAGAACGGAGAGAAGCTTTCTTT. It translates to CASSLERREAFF.

The V and J genes are TRBV6-1 and TRBJ2-2; TRBD2 matches 12 bases. The trim removed 5 bases at V and 9 bases at J, leaving 7 bases unmatched. Germline loops: CDR1 MNHNS, CDR2 SASEGT. This CDR3 is built from 15 residues. The CDR3 spells CASSRPSGGARELFF. CDR3 in DNA: TGTGCCAGCAGTAGGCCTAGCGGGGGGGCCAGGGAGCTGTTTTTT.

J is TRBJ1-2 and V is TRBV19; the match to TRBD1 covers 8 bases. The CDR3 has 14 amino acids. In germline, CDR1 is LNHDA, CDR2 SQIVND (reference sequence). Trimming cost V 5 bases and J 8 bases; bases outside gene matches: 10. CDR3 coding DNA: TGTGCCAGTAGTCCCCCCCGGACAGGGACGGGCTACACCTTC. Its translation is CASSPPRTGTGYTF.

In this sample, this clone turned up once. Being one base from a much bigger clone, this may be a read error. This CDR3 is also generated by other DNA sequences in the sample. The V call is TRBV6-6, the J call TRBJ1-5, with D unresolved. CDR1 and CDR2 from the germline V gene are MNHNY and SVGAGI (reference sequence). The CDR3 contains 12 residues. The V end was cut by 6 bases, the J end by 0 bases, with 3 bases between. Written as DNA, the CDR3 is TGTGCCAGCAGAAATAGCAATCAGCCCCAGCATTTT. Translation gives CASRNSNQPQHF.

The rearrangement joins TRBV9 to TRBJ2-5; 7 bases are a match to TRBD2. The trim removed 0 bases at V and 0 bases at J, leaving 2 bases unmatched. The CDR3 is 15 amino acids. Germline CDR1 is SGDLS and CDR2 is YYNGEE. CDR3 protein: CASSVAGTNQETQYF. The CDR3 DNA is TGTGCCAGCAGCGTAGCGGGGACTAACCAAGAGACCCAGTACTTC. Together with reference TRBV9 and TRBJ2-5, the CDR3 gives the full variable domain: DSGVTQTPKHLITATGQRVTLRCSPRSGDLSVYWYQQSLDQGLQFLIQYYNGEERAKGNILERFSAQQFPDLHSELNLSSLELGDSALYFCASSVAGTNQETQYFGPGTRLLVL.

For this clone: Other DNA variants within this sample encode the same CDR3. This chain joins TRBV6-5 and TRBJ1-1, with D unresolved. Trimming took off 0 bases at V and 7 bases at J, with 6 bases between the two ends. Germline V CDR1 and CDR2: MNHEY, SVGAGI. The CDR3 is 12 residues long. CDR3 region: CASSYSGLEAFF. CDR3 coding DNA: TGTGCCAGCAGTTACTCTGGTCTTGAAGCTTTCTTT.

The gene calls are TRBV6-5 and TRBJ2-7, with D tentatively TRBD2 (6 bases). Germline CDR1 is MNHEY and CDR2 is SVGAGI. The CDR3 loop spans 14 amino acids. V was clipped by 8 bases and J by 0 bases, with 14 bases between them. The CDR3 coding sequence is TGTGCCAGCGGGCCGGAGGGAGGCTCCTACGAGCAGTACTTC. It specifies CASGPEGGSYEQYF.

This chain connects TRBV6-1 to TRBJ1-1, with unresolved D. Between the trimmed V and J ends, which lost 3 bases and 2 bases, there was a span of 13 bases. Per germline, CDR1 MNHNS and CDR2 SASEGT. The CDR3 spans 15 residues. The CDR3: CASSEAGGINTEAFF. The CDR3 DNA reads as TGTGCCAGCAGTGAGGCGGGAGGGATAAACACTGAAGCTTTCTTT.

This chain joins TRBV18 and TRBJ1-1, with D hard to call. Per germline, CDR1 KGHSH and CDR2 LQKENI. The V end lost 1 base, the J end lost 0 bases, and 9 bases lay between the germline ends. The CDR3 covers 15 residues. This CDR3 reads CASSPRVDMNTEAFF. The CDR3 DNA sequence: TGTGCCAGCTCACCACGTGTGGATATGAACACTGAAGCTTTCTTT.

CDR3 amino acids: CASSTRLAGSTDTQYF. As DNA, the CDR3 is TGTGCCAGCAGCACCAGACTAGCGGGATCCACAGATACGCAGTATTTT. The chain has TRBV11-2 and TRBJ2-3; 11 bases are shared with TRBD2. CDR3 length equals 16 residues. The junction had 6 bases not matched to a gene; V was cut back by 5 bases and J by 2 bases. Germline CDR1 is SGHAT and CDR2 is FQNNGV.

This clone was observed a handful of times. The chain couples TRBV6-6 to TRBJ1-2; TRBD1 agrees at 10 bases. Germline assignment: CDR1 MNHNY and CDR2 SVGAGI (reference sequence). The ends lost 5 bases at V and 2 bases at J; junction bases unmatched: 2. The CDR3 has 14 amino acids. The CDR3 nucleotides read TGTGCCAGCAGTCCGGGACAGGGGAACTATGGCTACACCTTC. This codes for CASSPGQGNYGYTF.